The entry below describes one T cell receptor beta chain. This specimen belongs to a study of blood T cell repertoires in COVID-19. At the level of the study: PBMCs, B-cell-depleted T cells, or T cells were the source of the cDNA or gDNA that made up the material.

TCRdb's copy holds only in-frame clones and misses some; the assay was immunoSEQ multiplex PCR. The table records 250,000 to 300,000 clones, roughly 90% of them present only once. The receptor was derived from a woman aged 25-40 years who had recovered from COVID-19. The sample consisted of PBMCs or T cells enriched from blood (not recorded which).

Here the CDR3 DNA reads TGTGCCAGTAGTGCCCAGGTTGCTTTAACAGATACGCAGTATTTT. It specifies CASSAQVALTDTQYF. The chain employs TRBV19 and TRBJ2-3; D call uncertain. The CDR3 contains 15 residues. Trimming removed 5 bases at V and 3 bases at J, with 15 bases between. CDR1 and CDR2 from the germline V gene are LNHDA and SQIVND (reference sequence). Drawing the rest from reference TRBV19 and TRBJ2-3, the complete variable domain is DGGITQSPKYLFRKEGQNVTLSCEQNLNHDAMYWYRQDPGQGLRLIYYSQIVNDFQKGDIAEGYSVSREKKESFPLTVTSAQKNPTAFYLCASSAQVALTDTQYFGPGTRLTVL.